This T cell receptor beta chain originates from a study of T cell responses to AZD1222 COVID-19 vaccine. In the case of this clone: What it recognizes is unknown.

Libraries were prepared by immunoSEQ multiplex PCR; TCRdb keeps only in-frame clonotypes and omits some of them. There are about 84,000 clones in the sample; 87% occur only once, and approximately 1.4% lies in the top ten. Findings and caveats of the study: There were mostly white British donors and more females than males, and clonal diversity was possibly underestimated. The reported proportion of spike-specific TCRs targeting unmutated variant regions was nearly half. Baseline antibody screening turned up just six seropositive AZD1222 recipients. Increased Spike-specific TCR breadth and depth were observed after two AZD1222 doses.

V lost 4 bases, J lost 6 bases, and 16 bases lay in between. From germline, CDR1 is SGDLS and CDR2 YYNGEE. CDR3 length equals 14 residues. The receptor was isolated from an adult in good health. The chain carries TRBV9 and TRBJ1-1; the D gene is possibly TRBD1 (5 bases). The sample here was peripheral blood, taken on day 0 of AZD1222 vaccination. Here the CDR3 reads CASSPRDPLAEAFF. The CDR3 DNA is TGTGCCAGCAGCCCCCGGGACCCTCTAGCTGAAGCTTTCTTT.